This TCR beta chain came from a study of CD8+ T cells in alopecia areata. On the study more broadly: Each day, treated patients took oral tofacitinib twice, at 5 to 10 mg per dose.

Sequencing templates came from extracted RNA that was reverse transcribed into cDNA. The table came from immunoSEQ multiplex PCR; TCRdb's copy has only in-frame clones and leaves some out. Among roughly 230,000 clones listed, approximately 47% were seen once. CDR1 and CDR2 from the germline V gene are SGHVS and FQNEAQ. The CDR3 is 14 amino acids. With 6 bases removed from V and 5 bases from J, the gap between germline ends came to 16 bases. In regard to this clone: Its specificity is not known.

Whole-study findings and limits: Normal scalp showed lower clonality than lesional scalp, especially alopecia totalis/universalis.

The sample's treatment: oral pan-JAK inhibitor, 5-10 mg twice daily. Specimens obtained from alopecia areata patients comprised lesional scalp punch biopsies and peripheral blood. The sequence derives from a human donor with alopecia areata. The sequenced sample was CD4+ T cells sorted from blood, obtained at roughly week 36, from a patient treated with tofacitinib. The chain combines TRBV7-8 with TRBJ1-1; possibly TRBD1 for D (6 bases). The CDR3 DNA reads TGTGCCAGCAGTGCAAGACAGGACCCGACTGAAGCTTTCTTT. Translating it yields CASSARQDPTEAFF.